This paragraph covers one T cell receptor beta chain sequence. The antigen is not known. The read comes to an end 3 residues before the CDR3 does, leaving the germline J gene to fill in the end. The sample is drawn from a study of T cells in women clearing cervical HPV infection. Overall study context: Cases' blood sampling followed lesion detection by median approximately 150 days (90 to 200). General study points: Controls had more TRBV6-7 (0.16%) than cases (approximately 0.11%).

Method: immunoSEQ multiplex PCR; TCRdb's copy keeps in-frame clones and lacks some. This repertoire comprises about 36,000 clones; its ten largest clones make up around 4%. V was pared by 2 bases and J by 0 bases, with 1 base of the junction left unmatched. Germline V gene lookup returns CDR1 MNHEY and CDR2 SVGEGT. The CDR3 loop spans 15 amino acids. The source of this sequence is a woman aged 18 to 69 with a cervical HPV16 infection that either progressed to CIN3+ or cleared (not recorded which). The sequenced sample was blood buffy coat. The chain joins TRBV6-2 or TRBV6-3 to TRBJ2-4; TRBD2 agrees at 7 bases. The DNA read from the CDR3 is TGTGCCAGCAGTTACGGGGGGGAAGCCAAAAACATT. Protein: CASSYGGEAKNI. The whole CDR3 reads CASSYGGEAKNIQYF.